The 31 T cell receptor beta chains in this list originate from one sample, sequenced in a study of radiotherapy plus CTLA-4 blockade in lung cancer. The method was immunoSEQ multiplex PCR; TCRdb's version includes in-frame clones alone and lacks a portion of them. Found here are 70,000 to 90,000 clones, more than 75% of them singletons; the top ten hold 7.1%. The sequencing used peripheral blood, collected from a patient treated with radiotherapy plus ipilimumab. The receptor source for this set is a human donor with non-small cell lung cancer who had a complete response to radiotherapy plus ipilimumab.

The CDR3 DNA sequence: TGTGCCAGCAGCTTTATGGGGTGGCAAGAGACCCAGTACTTC. This encodes CASSFMGWQETQYF. The V and J genes are TRBV7-2 and TRBJ2-5, with no clear D. The CDR3 extends over 14 amino acids. V was trimmed by 3 bases and J by 2 bases, leaving 10 bases between them. Germline-derived CDR1 and CDR2 are SGHTA and FQGNSA.

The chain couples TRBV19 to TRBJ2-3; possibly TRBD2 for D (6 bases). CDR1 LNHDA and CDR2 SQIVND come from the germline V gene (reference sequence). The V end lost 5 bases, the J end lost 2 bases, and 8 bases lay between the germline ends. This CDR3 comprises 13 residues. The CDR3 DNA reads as TGTGCCAGTAGTTGGGGGGACACAGATACGCAGTATTTT. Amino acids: CASSWGDTDTQYF.

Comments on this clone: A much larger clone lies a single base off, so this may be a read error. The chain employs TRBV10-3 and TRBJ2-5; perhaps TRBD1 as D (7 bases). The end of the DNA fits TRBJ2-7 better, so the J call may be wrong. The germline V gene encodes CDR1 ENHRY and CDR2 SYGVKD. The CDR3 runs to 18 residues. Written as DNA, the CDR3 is TGTGCCGTATCCGGAGGGGTGGTATCGGGACAGAGCTCCTACGAGCAGTACTTC. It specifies CAVSGGVVSGQSSYEQYF.

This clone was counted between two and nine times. CDR3 sequence: CASSADPLTYGYTF. CDR3 DNA sequence: TGTGCCAGCAGTGCGGACCCACTCACCTATGGCTACACCTTC. The V call is TRBV25-1, the J call TRBJ1-2; the D is unclear. Trimming took 4 bases from V and 4 from J, leaving 13 bases between them. Germline values: CDR1 MGHDK, CDR2 SYGVNS. CDR3 length equals 14 residues.

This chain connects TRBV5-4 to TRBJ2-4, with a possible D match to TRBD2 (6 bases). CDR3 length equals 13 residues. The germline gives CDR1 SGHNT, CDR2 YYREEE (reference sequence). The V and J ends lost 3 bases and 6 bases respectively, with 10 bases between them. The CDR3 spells CASSSEAGNIQYF. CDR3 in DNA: TGTGCCAGCAGCTCAGAAGCGGGAAACATTCAGTACTTC.

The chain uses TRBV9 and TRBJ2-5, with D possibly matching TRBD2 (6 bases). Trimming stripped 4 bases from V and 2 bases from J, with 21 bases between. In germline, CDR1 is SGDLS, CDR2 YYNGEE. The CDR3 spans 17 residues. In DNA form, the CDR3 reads TGTGCCAGCAGCCGGGGGACGTCTACCAAAAGGCAAGAGACCCAGTACTTC. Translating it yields CASSRGTSTKRQETQYF.

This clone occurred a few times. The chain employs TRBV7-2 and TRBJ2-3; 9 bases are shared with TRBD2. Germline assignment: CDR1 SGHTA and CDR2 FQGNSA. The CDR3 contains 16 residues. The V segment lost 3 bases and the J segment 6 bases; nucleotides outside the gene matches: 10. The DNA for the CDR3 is TGTGCCAGCAGCTTTAATGGGCGGGGGGGCGTGGATACGCAGTATTTT. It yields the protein CASSFNGRGGVDTQYF.

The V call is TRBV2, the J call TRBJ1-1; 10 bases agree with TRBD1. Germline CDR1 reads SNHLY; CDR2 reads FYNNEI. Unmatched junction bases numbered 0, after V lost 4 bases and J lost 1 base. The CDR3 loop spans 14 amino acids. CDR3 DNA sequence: TGTGCCAGCAGTGGGACAGGGGGGAACACTGAAGCTTTCTTT. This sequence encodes CASSGTGGNTEAFF.

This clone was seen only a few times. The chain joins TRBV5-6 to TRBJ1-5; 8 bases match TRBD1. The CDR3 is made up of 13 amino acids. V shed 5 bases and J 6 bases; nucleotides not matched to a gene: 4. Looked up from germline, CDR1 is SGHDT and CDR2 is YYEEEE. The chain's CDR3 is CASSGQGFQPQHF. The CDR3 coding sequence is TGTGCCAGCAGTGGACAGGGCTTTCAGCCCCAGCATTTT.

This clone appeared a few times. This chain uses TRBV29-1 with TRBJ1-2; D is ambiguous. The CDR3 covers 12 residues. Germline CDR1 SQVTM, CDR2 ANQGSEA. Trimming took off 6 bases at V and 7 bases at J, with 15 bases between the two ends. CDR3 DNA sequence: TGCAGCGTCTATGGCCAGGATGGTGGCTACACCTTC. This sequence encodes CSVYGQDGGYTF.

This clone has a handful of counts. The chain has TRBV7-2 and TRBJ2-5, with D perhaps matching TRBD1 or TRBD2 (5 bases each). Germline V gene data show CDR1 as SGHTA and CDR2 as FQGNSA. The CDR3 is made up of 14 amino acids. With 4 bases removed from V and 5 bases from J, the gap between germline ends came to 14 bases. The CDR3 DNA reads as TGTGCCAGCAGCTCAGATGGGGGACGCGAGACCCAGTACTTC. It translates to CASSSDGGRETQYF.

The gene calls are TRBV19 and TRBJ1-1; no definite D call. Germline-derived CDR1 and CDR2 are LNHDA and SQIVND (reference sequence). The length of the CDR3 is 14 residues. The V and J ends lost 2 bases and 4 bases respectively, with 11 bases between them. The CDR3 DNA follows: TGTGCCAGTAGTATACAGGCCAGCGGCACTGAAGCTTTCTTT. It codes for CASSIQASGTEAFF.

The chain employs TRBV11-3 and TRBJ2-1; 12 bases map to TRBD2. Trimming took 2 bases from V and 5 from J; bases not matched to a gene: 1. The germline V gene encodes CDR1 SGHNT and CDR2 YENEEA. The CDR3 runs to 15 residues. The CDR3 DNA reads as TGTGCCAGCAGCTTACTAGCGGGGGGGCACAATGAGCAGTTCTTC. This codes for CASSLLAGGHNEQFF.

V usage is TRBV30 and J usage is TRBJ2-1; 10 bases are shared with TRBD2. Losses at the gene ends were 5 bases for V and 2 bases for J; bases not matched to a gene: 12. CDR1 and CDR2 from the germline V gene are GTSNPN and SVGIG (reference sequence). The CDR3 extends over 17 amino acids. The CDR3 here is CAWGGAGGPSPYNEQFF. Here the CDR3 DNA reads TGTGCCTGGGGAGGAGCGGGAGGGCCGAGTCCCTACAATGAGCAGTTCTTC.

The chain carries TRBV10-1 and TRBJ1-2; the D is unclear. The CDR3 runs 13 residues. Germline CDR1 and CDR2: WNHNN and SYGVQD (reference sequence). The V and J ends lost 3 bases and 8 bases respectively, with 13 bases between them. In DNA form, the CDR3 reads TGCGCCAGCAGTGACGGCGCAGGTCGGGGCTACACCTTC. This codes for CASSDGAGRGYTF.

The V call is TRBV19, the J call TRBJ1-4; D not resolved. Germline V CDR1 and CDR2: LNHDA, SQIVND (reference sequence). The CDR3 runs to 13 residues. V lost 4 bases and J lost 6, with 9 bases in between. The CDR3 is CASSNTPHEKLFF. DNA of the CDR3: TGTGCCAGTAGTAATACACCGCATGAAAAACTGTTTTTT.

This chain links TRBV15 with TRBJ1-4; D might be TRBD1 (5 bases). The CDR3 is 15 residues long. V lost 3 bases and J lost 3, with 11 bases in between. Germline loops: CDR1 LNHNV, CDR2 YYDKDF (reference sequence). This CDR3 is CATSRTRQSNEKLFF. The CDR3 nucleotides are TGTGCCACCAGCAGGACCAGACAGTCTAATGAAAAACTGTTTTTT.

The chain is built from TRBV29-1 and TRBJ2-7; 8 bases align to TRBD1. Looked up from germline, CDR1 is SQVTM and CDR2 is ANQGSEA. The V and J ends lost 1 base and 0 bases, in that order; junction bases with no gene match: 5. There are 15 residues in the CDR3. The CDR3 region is CSVEARTGSSYEQYF. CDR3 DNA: TGCAGCGTTGAAGCCCGGACAGGGTCCTCCTACGAGCAGTACTTC.

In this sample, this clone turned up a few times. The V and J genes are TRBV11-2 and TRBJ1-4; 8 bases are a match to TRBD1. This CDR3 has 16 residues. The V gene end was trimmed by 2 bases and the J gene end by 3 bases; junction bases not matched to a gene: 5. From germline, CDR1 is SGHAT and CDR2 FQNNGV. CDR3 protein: CASSLWAGQANEKLFF. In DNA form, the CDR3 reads TGTGCCAGCAGCTTATGGGCGGGACAGGCTAATGAAAAACTGTTTTTT.

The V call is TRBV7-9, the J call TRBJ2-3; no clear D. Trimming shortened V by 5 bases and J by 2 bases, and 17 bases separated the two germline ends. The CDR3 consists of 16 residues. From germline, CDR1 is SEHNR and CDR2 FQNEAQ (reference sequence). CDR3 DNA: TGTGCCAGCAGCCCAGGAATGTCGCGGTCCACAGATACGCAGTATTTT. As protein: CASSPGMSRSTDTQYF.

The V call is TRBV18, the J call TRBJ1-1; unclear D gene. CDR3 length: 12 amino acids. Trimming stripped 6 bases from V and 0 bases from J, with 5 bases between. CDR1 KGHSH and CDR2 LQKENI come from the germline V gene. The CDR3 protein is CASSQVNTEAFF. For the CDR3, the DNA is TGTGCCAGCTCGCAGGTGAACACTGAAGCTTTCTTT.

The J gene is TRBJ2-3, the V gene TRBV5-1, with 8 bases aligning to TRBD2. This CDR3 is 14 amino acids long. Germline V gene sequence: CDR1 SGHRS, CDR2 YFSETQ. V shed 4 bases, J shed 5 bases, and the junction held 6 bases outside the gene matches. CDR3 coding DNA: TGCGCCAGCAGCCCCGGACTAGCTGAAGATACGCAGTATTTT. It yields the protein CASSPGLAEDTQYF.

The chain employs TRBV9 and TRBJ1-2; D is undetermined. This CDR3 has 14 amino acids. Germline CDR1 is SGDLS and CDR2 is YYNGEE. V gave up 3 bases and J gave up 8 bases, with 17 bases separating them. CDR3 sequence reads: CASSAYPPRNGYTF. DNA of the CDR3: TGTGCCAGCAGCGCATACCCTCCCCGAAACGGCTACACCTTC. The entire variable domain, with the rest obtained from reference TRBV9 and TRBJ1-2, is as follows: DSGVTQTPKHLITATGQRVTLRCSPRSGDLSVYWYQQSLDQGLQFLIQYYNGEERAKGNILERFSAQQFPDLHSELNLSSLELGDSALYFCASSAYPPRNGYTFGSGTRLTVV.

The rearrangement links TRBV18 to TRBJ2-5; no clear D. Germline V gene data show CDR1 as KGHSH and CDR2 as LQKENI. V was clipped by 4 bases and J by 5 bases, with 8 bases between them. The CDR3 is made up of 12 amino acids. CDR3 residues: CASSQGWETQYF. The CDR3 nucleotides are TGTGCCAGCTCACAGGGTTGGGAGACCCAGTACTTC.

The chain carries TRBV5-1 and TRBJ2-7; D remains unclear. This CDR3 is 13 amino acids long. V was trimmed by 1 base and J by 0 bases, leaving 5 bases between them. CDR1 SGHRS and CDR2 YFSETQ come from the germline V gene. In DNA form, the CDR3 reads TGCGCCAGCAGCTTGTCCCCCTCCTACGAGCAGTACGTC. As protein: CASSLSPSYEQYV.

CDR3: CASSLRWSSGFPGEQFF. The CDR3 DNA sequence: TGCGCCAGCAGCCTGAGGTGGTCTAGCGGTTTCCCAGGGGAGCAGTTCTTC. The rearrangement joins TRBV5-1 to TRBJ2-1, with 7 bases aligning to TRBD2. In germline, CDR1 is SGHRS, CDR2 YFSETQ. The length of the CDR3 is 17 residues. J lost 10 bases, V lost 4 bases, and 20 bases had no gene match.

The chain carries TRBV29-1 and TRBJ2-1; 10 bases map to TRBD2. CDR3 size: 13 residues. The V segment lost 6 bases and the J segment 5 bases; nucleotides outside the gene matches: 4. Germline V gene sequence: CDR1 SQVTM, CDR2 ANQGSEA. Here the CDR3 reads CSVGLAGDNEQFF. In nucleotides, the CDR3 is TGCAGCGTCGGTCTAGCGGGAGACAATGAGCAGTTCTTC.

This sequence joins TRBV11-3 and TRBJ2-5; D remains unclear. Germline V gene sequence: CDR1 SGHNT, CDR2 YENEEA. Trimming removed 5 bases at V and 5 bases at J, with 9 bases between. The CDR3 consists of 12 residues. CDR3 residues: CASSRAMETQYF. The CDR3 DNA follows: TGTGCCAGCAGCCGCGCCATGGAGACCCAGTACTTC.

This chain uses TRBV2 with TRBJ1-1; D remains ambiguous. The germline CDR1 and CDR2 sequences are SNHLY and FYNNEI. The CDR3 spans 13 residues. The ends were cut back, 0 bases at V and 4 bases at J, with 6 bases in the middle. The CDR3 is CASSEALLTEAFF. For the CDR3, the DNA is TGTGCCAGCAGTGAAGCACTCCTCACTGAAGCTTTCTTT.

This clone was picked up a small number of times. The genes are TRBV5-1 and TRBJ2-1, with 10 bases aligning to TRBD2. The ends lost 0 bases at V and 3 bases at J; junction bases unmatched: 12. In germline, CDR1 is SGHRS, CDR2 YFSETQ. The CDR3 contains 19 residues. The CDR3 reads CASSLGLAGAQEHYNEQFF. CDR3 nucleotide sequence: TGCGCCAGCAGCTTGGGCCTAGCGGGGGCCCAAGAACACTACAATGAGCAGTTCTTC.

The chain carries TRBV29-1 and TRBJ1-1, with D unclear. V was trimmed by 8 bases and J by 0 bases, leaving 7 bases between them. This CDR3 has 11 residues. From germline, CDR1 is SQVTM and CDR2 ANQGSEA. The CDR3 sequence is CSSTMNTEAFF. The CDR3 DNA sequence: TGCAGCTCTACGATGAACACTGAAGCTTTCTTT.